These T cell receptor beta chains were read from a single sample in a study of blood T cell repertoires in COVID-19. Repertoires were generated with immunoSEQ multiplex PCR, while TCRdb's copy carries only in-frame clones and drops some. The repertoire holds about 220,000 clones, with 75% to 85% as singletons. The sequencing input was peripheral blood. The origin of the receptors is a woman between 65 and 79 years old with COVID-19, enrolled during active disease. Each CDR3 is given without its conserved first and last residue. The order of the fields is J gene, V gene, CDR3 protein.

j_call: TRBJ1-6
v_call: TRBV10-3
cdr3_aa: AISESRPGANYNSPLH

j_call: TRBJ2-5
v_call: TRBV28
cdr3_aa: ASSPSLADETQY

j_call: TRBJ2-1
v_call: TRBV7-9
cdr3_aa: ASSLVAGNNEQF

j_call: TRBJ1-1
v_call: TRBV29-1
cdr3_aa: SARRGDTEAF

j_call: TRBJ1-1
v_call: TRBV6-5
cdr3_aa: ASSPTGRNTEAF

j_call: TRBJ2-5
v_call: TRBV6-2/TRBV6-3
cdr3_aa: ASSYSFRFQETQY

j_call: TRBJ2-7
v_call: TRBV11-1
cdr3_aa: ASSPGSGTFSYEQY

j_call: TRBJ1-5
v_call: TRBV6-2/TRBV6-3
cdr3_aa: ASSYTQANQPQH

j_call: TRBJ2-1
v_call: TRBV19
cdr3_aa: ASRARGNEQF

j_call: TRBJ1-1
v_call: TRBV7-9
cdr3_aa: ASSLFGNTEAF

j_call: TRBJ2-1
v_call: TRBV9
cdr3_aa: ASSVASGGYNEQF

j_call: TRBJ2-7
v_call: TRBV25-1
cdr3_aa: ASSDLTSGADEQY

j_call: TRBJ1-5
v_call: TRBV6-2/TRBV6-3
cdr3_aa: ASSYSGKGTIGQPQH

j_call: TRBJ1-3
v_call: TRBV9
cdr3_aa: ASSVEARGRTPIY

j_call: TRBJ2-1
v_call: TRBV2
cdr3_aa: ASSGGLAGGNEQF

j_call: TRBJ1-3
v_call: TRBV3-1/TRBV3-2
cdr3_aa: ASSPPDIERNTIY

j_call: TRBJ1-2
v_call: TRBV2
cdr3_aa: ASSVGGNYGYT

j_call: TRBJ2-3
v_call: TRBV5-4
cdr3_aa: ASSPSATPDTQY

j_call: TRBJ2-1
v_call: TRBV4-1
cdr3_aa: ASSQENRRYNEQF

j_call: TRBJ1-3
v_call: TRBV20-1
cdr3_aa: RAGSGNTIY

j_call: TRBJ1-5
v_call: TRBV5-4
cdr3_aa: ASSQGTGHNQPQH

j_call: TRBJ1-1
v_call: TRBV18
cdr3_aa: ASNPGGDTEAF

j_call: TRBJ1-5
v_call: TRBV18
cdr3_aa: ASSPGGLSNQPQH

j_call: TRBJ1-1
v_call: TRBV7-9
cdr3_aa: ASSLLQNTEAF

j_call: TRBJ2-7
v_call: TRBV28
cdr3_aa: ASSLPRGGEQY

j_call: TRBJ1-2
v_call: TRBV6-6
cdr3_aa: ASRQGQGNRYGYT

j_call: TRBJ2-1
v_call: TRBV7-2
cdr3_aa: ASSSGQGYNEQF

j_call: TRBJ2-7
v_call: TRBV7-9
cdr3_aa: ANPPGGNYEQY

j_call: TRBJ2-7
v_call: TRBV7-9
cdr3_aa: ASSPSWGLGSYEQY

j_call: TRBJ1-1
v_call: TRBV15
cdr3_aa: ATSRGAGGWNTEAF

j_call: TRBJ1-2
v_call: TRBV3-1/TRBV3-2
cdr3_aa: ASSYLGDRGFNYGYT

j_call: TRBJ2-5
v_call: TRBV10-3
cdr3_aa: AISAGQRQETQY

j_call: TRBJ2-3
v_call: TRBV30
cdr3_aa: AWRDRGATDTQY

j_call: TRBJ2-7
v_call: TRBV5-1
cdr3_aa: ASSFLPRTESYEQY

j_call: TRBJ2-1
v_call: TRBV5-4
cdr3_aa: ASSLPGSGDEQF

j_call: TRBJ1-5
v_call: TRBV7-2
cdr3_aa: ASSWGGYGEPQH

j_call: TRBJ2-3
v_call: TRBV29-1
cdr3_aa: SVEFGGGGVDTQY

j_call: TRBJ1-1
v_call: TRBV19
cdr3_aa: ASSKTGGGTEAF

j_call: TRBJ2-3
v_call: TRBV14
cdr3_aa: ASSHGLFSTDTQY

j_call: TRBJ1-6
v_call: TRBV6-1
cdr3_aa: ASSEPGEIGSPLH

j_call: TRBJ2-7
v_call: TRBV6-6
cdr3_aa: ASSYSGGAGALEQY